This T cell receptor beta chain was captured by sequencing in a study of spatial heterogeneity in lung cancer. Study details: There were around 72 donors, all of them untreated patients with early-stage non-small cell lung cancer. Collection of blood took place for some samples at disease recurrence (median time to first recurrence, 350 to 400 days).

The CDR3 totals 12 residues. Between the trimmed V and J ends, which lost 1 base and 4 bases, there was a span of 5 bases. Germline CDR1 is SEHNR and CDR2 is FQNEAQ (reference sequence). Time point noted: blood taken at disease recurrence. No cells were sorted before sequencing. The whole RNA sequenced was extracted from tumor, nontumor lung or frozen PBMC. Every molecule of TCR cDNA had its own unique molecular identifier. TCRdb used MiXCR to reprocess the 5' RACE reads, holding one entry per CDR3 protein. This sample yields 8,800 or so distinct CDR3 sequences, of which over 3% are seen a single time; about 20% belongs to the top ten. This clonotype has at least ten counts. Being off target in a library aimed at alpha chains, this beta chain has a size of little meaning.

The genes are TRBV7-9 and TRBJ2-7; D unresolved. The sequences come from PBMCs, collected at recurrence. The receptor comes from a female donor with early-stage non-small cell lung cancer. The CDR3: CASSLGRYEQYF. CDR3 nucleotides: TGTGCCAGCAGCTTAGGCAGATACGAGCAGTACTTC.